A selection of T cell receptor beta chains follows, all from one sample in a study of cytomegalovirus exposure and HLA in healthy donors. Sequencing used immunoSEQ multiplex PCR; TCRdb keeps in-frame clones, though not all of them. This sample has approximately 53,000 clones, with roughly 93% found just once. Material for sequencing was PBMCs. These TCRs come from a man aged 18 to 30 in good health and CMV-seronegative. CDR3s include the opening cysteine and the closing phenylalanine or tryptophan. Fields, in order: V gene, J gene, CDR3 protein.

V: TRBV25-1
J: TRBJ1-2
CDR3: CASREGIYGYTF

V: TRBV6-6
J: TRBJ2-1
CDR3: CASGTGEYNEQFF

V: TRBV19
J: TRBJ2-1
CDR3: CASKGSGVNEQFF

V: TRBV29-1
J: TRBJ2-1
CDR3: CSVSGLNPPNEQFF

V: TRBV6-1
J: TRBJ2-2
CDR3: CASSDRGLKSTFF

V: TRBV5-4
J: TRBJ2-1
CDR3: CASSPPSGSYNEQFF

V: TRBV11-3
J: TRBJ2-7
CDR3: CASSSSGTPYEQYF

V: TRBV29-1
J: TRBJ2-7
CDR3: CSVAQGTHEQYF

V: TRBV2
J: TRBJ2-3
CDR3: CAQGISTDTQYF

V: TRBV28
J: TRBJ2-3
CDR3: CASGTRLSTDTQYF

V: TRBV27
J: TRBJ2-3
CDR3: CASSQGLASTDTQYF

V: TRBV7-9
J: TRBJ2-3
CDR3: CASSPGRASGSTDTQYF

V: TRBV5-4
J: TRBJ2-7
CDR3: CASSSDSEQYF

V: TRBV7-6
J: TRBJ2-1
CDR3: CASSWDRGNEQFF

V: TRBV2
J: TRBJ2-7
CDR3: CASNPTRTTSYEQYF

V: TRBV27
J: TRBJ2-3
CDR3: CASRISLASRTDTQYF

V: TRBV7-2
J: TRBJ2-1
CDR3: CASSLAAGPYNEQFF

V: TRBV7-2
J: TRBJ2-1
CDR3: CASSLVLSLAGEQFF

V: TRBV30
J: TRBJ2-1
CDR3: CAWIPGLAGGYEQFF

V: TRBV7-8
J: TRBJ2-7
CDR3: CASSPKAPGTYEQYF

V: TRBV28
J: TRBJ2-1
CDR3: CASTPPVGGELNEQFF

V: TRBV28
J: TRBJ1-5
CDR3: CASSLLLNSNQPQHF

V: TRBV28
J: TRBJ1-1
CDR3: CASRQTGSGTEAFF

V: TRBV14
J: TRBJ2-7
CDR3: CASSQGLSSGYEQYF

V: TRBV11-2
J: TRBJ2-7
CDR3: CASSSLQGTIYEQYF

V: TRBV28
J: TRBJ2-1
CDR3: CASRPGLAVHEQFF

V: TRBV11-2
J: TRBJ2-1
CDR3: CASIPISGNDNEQFF

V: TRBV6-1
J: TRBJ1-2
CDR3: CASSLTGGRDGYTF

V: TRBV29-1
J: TRBJ2-1
CDR3: CSVGVSFSGRAREQFF

V: TRBV11-2
J: TRBJ1-3
CDR3: CASSRDRGYGNTIYF

V: TRBV28
J: TRBJ2-1
CDR3: CASRPRLGPYNEQFF

V: TRBV27
J: TRBJ2-2
CDR3: CASSFRTGELFF

V: TRBV6-1
J: TRBJ1-1
CDR3: CASRDSGDTEAFF

V: TRBV5-1
J: TRBJ2-3
CDR3: CASGYVSGSGGTQYF

V: TRBV11-2
J: TRBJ2-1
CDR3: CASSLDSGGGRYNEQFF

V: TRBV11-2
J: TRBJ2-2
CDR3: CASSPAGTAGELFF

V: TRBV5-5
J: TRBJ2-7
CDR3: CASSLADRGEQYF

V: TRBV5-1
J: TRBJ2-3
CDR3: CASSGGLAGGGLSTDTQYF

V: TRBV23-1
J: TRBJ1-1
CDR3: CASRPGGQYMNTEAFF

V: TRBV6-1
J: TRBJ1-1
CDR3: CASRVTGGTEAFF